A selection of T cell receptor beta chains follows, all from one sample in a study of cytomegalovirus exposure and HLA in healthy donors. The assay was immunoSEQ multiplex PCR, and TCRdb's table has in-frame clones only and misses some. The sample has under 150,000 clones; the top ten hold 2%. The sample taken for sequencing was PBMCs. The source of these receptors is an older woman in good health and CMV-seronegative. CDR3s include the opening cysteine and the closing phenylalanine or tryptophan. D genes are given only for firm matches.

v_gene	d_gene	j_gene	CDR3aa	CDR3nt
TRBV10-2	TRBD1	TRBJ1-5	CASSAPGQPIHQPQHF	TGCGCCAGCAGTGCCCCGGGACAGCCCATCCATCAGCCCCAGCATTTT
TRBV7-3	TRBD2	TRBJ2-1	CASSRGLAASYNEQFF	TGTGCCAGCAGTCGCGGACTAGCGGCCTCCTACAATGAGCAGTTCTTC
TRBV6-5	TRBD2	TRBJ2-7	CASRTGLASYEQYF	TGTGCCAGCAGAACAGGACTAGCCTCCTACGAGCAGTACTTC
TRBV18	TRBD1	TRBJ2-7	CASSPGQGAGEQYF	TGTGCCAGCTCACCGGGACAGGGGGCTGGGGAGCAGTACTTC
TRBV6-1	.	TRBJ2-3	CASSERRGQYTDTQYF	TGTGCCAGCAGTGAACGGCGGGGCCAATACACAGATACGCAGTATTTT
TRBV25-1	.	TRBJ2-2	CASSVAQGNTGELFF	TGTGCCAGCAGTGTAGCACAGGGGAACACCGGGGAGCTGTTTTTT
TRBV13	TRBD1	TRBJ2-6	CASSPRDRGVSGANVLTF	TGTGCCAGCAGCCCGCGGGACAGGGGGGTCTCTGGGGCCAACGTCCTGACTTTC
TRBV6-1	.	TRBJ1-1	CASSATNTEAFF	TGTGCCAGCAGTGCCACAAACACTGAAGCTTTCTTT
TRBV5-8	TRBD1	TRBJ2-7	CASRGSWGTGPFEQYF	TGTGCCAGCCGCGGGTCTTGGGGGACAGGGCCGTTCGAGCAGTACTTC
TRBV10-3	.	TRBJ2-5	CAISVKAGETQYF	TGTGCCATCAGTGTGAAAGCAGGAGAGACCCAGTACTTC
TRBV19	TRBD1	TRBJ1-5	CASSFGQGSSPQHF	TGTGCCAGTAGTTTCGGACAGGGTTCGAGTCCCCAGCATTTT
TRBV29-1	TRBD1	TRBJ1-5	CSVSPGQGFGQPQHF	TGCAGCGTTTCTCCAGGACAGGGATTTGGGCAGCCCCAGCATTTT
TRBV7-2	.	TRBJ2-2	CASSLALGGAGELFF	TGTGCCAGCAGCTTAGCGCTGGGCGGGGCCGGGGAGCTGTTTTTT
TRBV28	TRBD1	TRBJ1-5	CASSLRQGKGQPQHF	TGTGCCAGCAGTTTACGACAGGGAAAAGGACAGCCCCAGCATTTT
TRBV10-3	.	TRBJ1-1	CAISEDTQNTEAFF	TGTGCCATCAGTGAGGACACCCAGAACACTGAAGCTTTCTTT
TRBV11-1	TRBD2	TRBJ2-1	CACKGLADYNEQFF	TGTGCCTGCAAGGGACTAGCGGACTACAATGAGCAGTTCTTC
TRBV11-2	.	TRBJ2-1	CASSPRGNYNEQFF	TGTGCCAGCAGCCCGAGGGGGAACTACAATGAGCAGTTCTTC
TRBV7-9	.	TRBJ1-6	CASSATGPSPLHF	TGTGCCAGCAGCGCGACAGGACCCTCACCCCTCCACTTT
TRBV4-2	.	TRBJ2-1	CASSQYDSGTAGPNEQFF	TGTGCCAGCAGCCAATACGATAGCGGAACAGCGGGCCCCAATGAGCAGTTCTTC
TRBV18	.	TRBJ2-1	CASSPSPSSYNEQFF	TGTGCCAGCTCACCCAGCCCTAGCTCCTACAATGAGCAGTTCTTC
TRBV14	.	TRBJ1-4	CASSQDFDIANEKLFF	TGTGCCAGCAGCCAAGACTTCGACATAGCTAATGAAAAACTGTTTTTT
TRBV7-3	.	TRBJ2-3	CASRQGLLSTDTQYF	TGTGCCAGCAGGCAGGGACTTCTGAGCACAGATACGCAGTATTTT
TRBV6-1	.	TRBJ1-4	CASRSGATNEKLFF	TGTGCCAGCAGGTCCGGGGCAACTAATGAAAAACTGTTTTTT
TRBV5-1	TRBD1	TRBJ2-7	CASSTDRGTYEQYF	TGCGCCAGCAGCACGGACAGGGGAACATACGAGCAGTACTTC
TRBV7-2	.	TRBJ1-1	CASSPRGGPDVLNTEAFF	TGTGCCAGCAGCCCGCGGGGGGGCCCCGACGTCCTAAACACTGAAGCTTTCTTT
TRBV6-5	.	TRBJ1-3	CASSYDWSSGNTIYF	TGTGCCAGCAGCTACGACTGGAGCTCTGGAAACACCATATATTTT
TRBV6-4	TRBD2	TRBJ2-1	CASTLAVRSSYNEQFF	TGTGCCAGCACCCTAGCGGTTAGGAGCTCCTACAATGAGCAGTTCTTC
TRBV18	.	TRBJ2-7	CASSPANEDEQYF	TGTGCCAGCTCACCAGCGAACGAAGACGAGCAGTACTTC
TRBV28	.	TRBJ1-5	CASSLGGGSQHF	TGTGCCAGCAGTTTAGGGGGAGGGTCCCAGCATTTT